The next 12 T cell receptor beta chains were all read from a single sample in a study of blood T cell repertoires in COVID-19. The repertoire was sequenced with immunoSEQ multiplex PCR; TCRdb's copy has only in-frame clones and lacks some. This sample has around 74,000 clones, with about 83% found just once. The sequenced sample consisted of peripheral blood. These receptors originate from a man aged 25 to 40 with acute or convalescent COVID-19.

This chain uses TRBV28 with TRBJ2-1; no clear D. Per the germline V gene, CDR1 is MDHEN and CDR2 is SYDVKM. V was pared by 7 bases and J by 6 bases, with 16 bases between. The CDR3 runs 14 residues. CDR3 DNA sequence: TGTGCCAGCACCTCAAGGCTGGCGGCCAATGAGCAGTTCTTC. Translated, it gives CASTSRLAANEQFF.

CDR3 sequence reads: CSAPKTGAQYF. CDR3 nucleotide sequence: TGCAGTGCCCCCAAAACCGGGGCGCAGTATTTT. The chain joins TRBV20-1 to TRBJ2-3; D is possibly TRBD2 (5 bases). The germline gives CDR1 DFQATT, CDR2 SNEGSKA (reference sequence). Trimming took 6 bases from V and 10 from J, leaving 14 bases between them. The CDR3 is 11 amino acids.

The chain carries TRBV19 and TRBJ2-7, with D possibly matching TRBD2 (7 bases). Per the germline V gene, CDR1 is LNHDA and CDR2 is SQIVND (reference sequence). The V and J ends lost 3 bases and 0 bases respectively, with 12 bases between them. There are 15 residues in the CDR3. CDR3 DNA sequence: TGTGCCAGTAGTATGGGGGGGGCAAGCTCCTACGAGCAGTACTTC. It specifies CASSMGGASSYEQYF.

The chain recombines TRBV19 with TRBJ2-7; 8 bases map to TRBD1. This CDR3 is built from 13 residues. The trim removed 8 bases at V and 4 bases at J, leaving 7 bases unmatched. Germline CDR1 reads LNHDA; CDR2 reads SQIVND (reference sequence). The CDR3 DNA reads as TGTGCCAGTCAAGGACAGGGTGGATACGAGCAGTACTTC. Residues: CASQGQGGYEQYF.

This rearrangement joins TRBV7-9 to TRBJ1-2, with 12 positions matching TRBD1. The CDR3 length is 15 residues. Germline V CDR1 and CDR2: SEHNR, FQNEAQ (reference sequence). The CDR3 DNA sequence: TGTGCGTCGAGAACCGGGACAGGGGGCATGGGTGGCTACACCTTC. Protein product: CASRTGTGGMGGYTF.

The chain recombines TRBV5-1 with TRBJ2-1, with 7 bases fitting TRBD1. Germline CDR1 and CDR2: SGHRS and YFSETQ. This CDR3 spans 14 amino acids. V lost 4 bases, J lost 2 bases, and 3 bases stayed unmatched. The CDR3 loop reads CASSQGDTYNEQFF. The CDR3 region has the DNA TGCGCCAGCAGCCAGGGGGACACCTACAATGAGCAGTTCTTC.

This clone is a singleton in its sample. The rearrangement links TRBV28 to TRBJ2-5, with D maybe TRBD2 (5 bases). V was trimmed by 6 bases and J by 9 bases, leaving 20 bases between them. Germline V gene lookup returns CDR1 MDHEN and CDR2 SYDVKM. This CDR3 is built from 14 residues. This CDR3 reads CASSSPIRSEAQYF. In DNA form, the CDR3 reads TGTGCCAGCAGCTCTCCGATCCGATCGGAGGCCCAGTACTTC.

This sequence joins TRBV5-1 and TRBJ2-7, with D tentatively TRBD1 (5 bases). From germline, CDR1 is SGHRS and CDR2 YFSETQ. The CDR3 has 14 amino acids. Trimming left V 0 bases short and J 7 bases short, with 14 bases between. The CDR3 protein is CASSLGTQGGEQYF. In DNA form, the CDR3 reads TGCGCCAGCAGCTTGGGGACACAAGGCGGAGAGCAGTACTTC.

CDR3 nucleotide sequence: TGTGCCGCCTTCGGGGTTTACGGCACAGATACGCAGTATTTT. This sequence encodes CAAFGVYGTDTQYF. This chain uses TRBV28 with TRBJ2-3; D perhaps matches TRBD2 (5 bases). This CDR3 is built from 14 residues. Trimming removed 11 bases from V and 1 base from J, with 16 bases in between. The V gene's germline CDR1 is MDHEN and CDR2 SYDVKM. Full variable domain (rest looked up from reference TRBV28 and TRBJ2-3): DVKVTQSSRYLVKRTGEKVFLECVQDMDHENMFWYRQDPGLGLRLIYFSYDVKMKEKGDIPEGYSVSREKKERFSLILESASTNQTSMYLCAAFGVYGTDTQYFGPGTRLTVL.

The rearrangement joins TRBV4-3 to TRBJ1-2; D remains ambiguous. Germline CDR1 reads LGHNA; CDR2 reads YSLEER. This CDR3 is built from 15 residues. V lost 0 bases to trimming and J lost 4 bases, with 12 bases between them. As DNA, the CDR3 is TGCGCCAGCAGCCAAGATCGGAGTCCGTCCTATGGCTACACCTTC. This encodes CASSQDRSPSYGYTF.

The chain recombines TRBV4-1 with TRBJ1-3, with a possible D match to TRBD1 (6 bases). The V gene lost 1 base and the J gene lost 0 bases, with 16 bases spanning the gap. This CDR3 comprises 18 residues. Germline CDR1 and CDR2: MGHRA and YSYEKL. The CDR3 loop reads CASSQGKARGHSGNTIYF. Here the CDR3 DNA reads TGCGCCAGCAGCCAAGGGAAGGCCAGGGGACACTCTGGAAACACCATATATTTT.

J is TRBJ2-2 and V is TRBV10-3, with 10 bases identical to TRBD2. Trimming removed 8 bases from V and 6 bases from J; junction bases left unmatched: 6. The germline CDR1 and CDR2 sequences are ENHRY and SYGVKD. The CDR3 is 14 amino acids. CDR3 in amino acids: CAIGTSDAAGELFF. CDR3 nucleotide sequence: TGTGCCATCGGGACTAGCGACGCCGCCGGGGAGCTGTTTTTT.